These T cell receptor beta chains were read from a single sample in a study of shared clonotypes between healthy human individuals. Assay: immunoSEQ multiplex PCR; the TCRdb copy retains only in-frame clones and omits some. The table has some 800,000 clones, roughly 92% seen once. What was sequenced was naive CD8+ T cells sorted from blood. Receptor source: a man younger than 40 in good health. The CDR3 runs from the conserved cysteine through the conserved F or W. D genes are given only for firm matches. The size field is filled for only some rows; it gives once, few, many or a size class.

d_call	v_call	j_call	clone_size	cdr3_aa	cdr3_nt
.	TRBV6-5	TRBJ2-7	.	CASSPMAGSYEQYF	TGTGCCAGCAGTCCGATGGCTGGGTCCTACGAGCAGTACTTC
TRBD1	TRBV5-6	TRBJ2-7	.	CASSTKTGLTGEQYF	TGTGCCAGCAGCACGAAGACAGGGCTCACGGGCGAGCAGTACTTC
.	TRBV7-3	TRBJ1-1	.	CASSLHLNTEAFF	TGTGCCAGCAGCTTGCACTTAAACACTGAAGCTTTCTTT
TRBD1	TRBV27	TRBJ1-3	.	CASSTRTGSPGNTIYF	TGTGCCAGCAGTACTAGGACAGGGTCCCCTGGAAACACCATATATTTT
.	TRBV5-1	TRBJ2-7	.	CASSAGGAPYEQYF	TGCGCCAGCAGCGCCGGGGGTGCTCCCTACGAGCAGTACTTC
.	TRBV5-1	TRBJ2-7	.	CASSLGSGVNEQYF	TGCGCCAGCAGCTTGGGGTCAGGGGTGAACGAGCAGTACTTC
TRBD1	TRBV27	TRBJ1-1	.	CASSLSRTGMNTEAFF	TGTGCCAGCAGTTTATCGCGGACAGGGATGAACACTGAAGCTTTCTTT
TRBD1	TRBV19	TRBJ1-4	.	CASTPGTGEDIEKLFF	TGTGCCAGTACCCCAGGGACAGGGGAGGATATTGAAAAACTGTTTTTT
.	TRBV7-9	TRBJ2-7	.	CASSFRDSYEQYF	TGTGCCAGCAGCTTTAGGGACTCCTACGAGCAGTACTTC
.	TRBV6-1	TRBJ1-1	.	CASSETGGRWTEAFF	TGTGCCAGCAGTGAAACGGGGGGGCGTTGGACTGAAGCTTTCTTT
.	TRBV27	TRBJ2-7	.	CASKPGESYEQYF	TGTGCCAGCAAGCCAGGGGAGAGCTACGAGCAGTACTTC
.	TRBV7-9	TRBJ2-3	.	CASSWDRDPWPSTDTQYF	TGTGCCAGCAGCTGGGACCGGGACCCCTGGCCTAGCACAGATACGCAGTATTTT
TRBD2	TRBV27	TRBJ2-7	.	CASSLLGTSEEQYF	TGTGCCAGCAGTTTATTAGGGACTAGCGAGGAGCAGTACTTC
.	TRBV2	TRBJ2-3	.	CASSNPWTASTDTQYF	TGTGCCAGCAGCAATCCTTGGACAGCTAGCACAGATACGCAGTATTTT
.	TRBV15	TRBJ1-2	.	CATRAGTEYGYTF	TGTGCCACCAGGGCCGGGACCGAGTATGGCTACACCTTC
.	TRBV19	TRBJ2-7	.	CASSTSGGSYEQYF	TGTGCCAGTAGTACCTCCGGGGGCTCCTACGAGCAGTACTTC
.	TRBV18	TRBJ2-7	.	CASSPPRGLSSYEQYF	TGTGCCAGCTCACCACCGCGGGGTCTCAGCTCCTACGAGCAGTACTTC
.	TRBV28	TRBJ1-3	many	CASSLTGVGNTIYF	TGTGCCAGCAGTTTAACTGGGGTTGGAAACACCATATATTTT
TRBD1	TRBV11-3	TRBJ1-3	.	CASSGQGENTIYF	TGTGCCAGCAGCGGACAGGGGGAAAACACCATATATTTT
.	TRBV15	TRBJ2-7	.	CATSRAGDPYEQYF	TGTGCCACCAGCAGAGCGGGGGATCCCTACGAGCAGTACTTC